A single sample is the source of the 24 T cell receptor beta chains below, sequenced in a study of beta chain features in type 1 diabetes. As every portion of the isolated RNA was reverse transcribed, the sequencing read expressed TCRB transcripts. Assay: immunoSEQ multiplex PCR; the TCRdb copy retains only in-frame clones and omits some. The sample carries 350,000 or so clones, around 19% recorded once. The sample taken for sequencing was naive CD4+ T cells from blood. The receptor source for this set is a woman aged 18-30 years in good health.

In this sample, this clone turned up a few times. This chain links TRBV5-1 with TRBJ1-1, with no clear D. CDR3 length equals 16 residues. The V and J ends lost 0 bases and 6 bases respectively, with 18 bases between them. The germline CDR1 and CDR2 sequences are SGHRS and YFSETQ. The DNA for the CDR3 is TGCGCCAGCAGCTTGGCCTTGGGCTTCGGGGTGGCTGAAGCTTTCTTT. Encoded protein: CASSLALGFGVAEAFF.

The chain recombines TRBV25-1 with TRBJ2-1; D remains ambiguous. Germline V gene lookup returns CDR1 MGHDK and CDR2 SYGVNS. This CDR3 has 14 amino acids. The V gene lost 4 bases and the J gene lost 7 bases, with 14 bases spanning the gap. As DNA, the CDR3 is TGTGCCAGCAGTGCCTCCGGGTTCTGGAATGAGCAGTTCTTC. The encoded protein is CASSASGFWNEQFF.

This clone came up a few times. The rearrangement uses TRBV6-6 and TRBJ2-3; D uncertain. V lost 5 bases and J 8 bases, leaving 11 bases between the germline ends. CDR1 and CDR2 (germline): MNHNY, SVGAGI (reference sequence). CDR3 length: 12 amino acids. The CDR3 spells CASSPPRSTQYF. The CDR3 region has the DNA TGTGCCAGCAGTCCCCCACGTAGTACGCAGTATTTT.

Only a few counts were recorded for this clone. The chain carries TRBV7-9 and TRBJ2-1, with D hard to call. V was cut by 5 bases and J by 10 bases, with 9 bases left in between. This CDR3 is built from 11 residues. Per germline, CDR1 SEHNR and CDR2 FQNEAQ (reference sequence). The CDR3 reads CASSLGQEQFF. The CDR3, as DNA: TGTGCCAGCAGCCTAGGGCAGGAGCAGTTCTTC.

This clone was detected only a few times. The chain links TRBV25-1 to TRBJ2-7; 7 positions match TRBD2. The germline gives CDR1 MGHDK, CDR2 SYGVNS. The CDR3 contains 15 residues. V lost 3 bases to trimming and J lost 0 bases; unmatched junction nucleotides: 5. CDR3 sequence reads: CASSDGTTYSYEQYF. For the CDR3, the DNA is TGTGCCAGCAGTGACGGGACTACCTACTCCTACGAGCAGTACTTC.

The CDR3 sequence: CASSFSGTGAGETQYF. CDR3 DNA: TGTGCCAGCAGCTTCTCCGGGACAGGGGCGGGGGAGACCCAGTACTTC. The genes are TRBV7-2 and TRBJ2-5; 10 bases match TRBD1. V lost 3 bases to trimming and J lost 5 bases; unmatched junction nucleotides: 9. Germline values: CDR1 SGHTA, CDR2 FQGNSA. The CDR3 extends over 16 amino acids.

CDR3 in DNA: TGTGCCAGCAGTTTAGTACAGGGAATCGGGGAGCTGTTTTTT. This encodes CASSLVQGIGELFF. V and J are TRBV28 and TRBJ2-2, with a weak D call TRBD1 (6 bases). Per germline, CDR1 MDHEN and CDR2 SYDVKM. V was shortened by 2 bases and J by 7 bases, with 11 bases between the two germline ends. This CDR3 is 14 amino acids long.

In DNA form, the CDR3 reads TGTGCCTGGACTCATCCGGCCCAGGGGAGCACTGAAGCTTTCTTT. It yields the protein CAWTHPAQGSTEAFF. The chain uses TRBV30 and TRBJ1-1; D perhaps matches TRBD1 (6 bases). This CDR3 spans 15 amino acids. V dropped 4 bases and J dropped 4 bases, with 19 bases sitting between them. Germline V gene lookup returns CDR1 GTSNPN and CDR2 SVGIG (reference sequence).

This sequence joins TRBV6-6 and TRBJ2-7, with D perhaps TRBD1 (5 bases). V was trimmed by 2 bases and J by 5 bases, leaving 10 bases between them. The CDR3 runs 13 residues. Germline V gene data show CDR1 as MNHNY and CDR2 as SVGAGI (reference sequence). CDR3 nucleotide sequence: TGTGCCAGCAGTTACGTCAGGGTACACGAGCAGTACTTC. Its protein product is CASSYVRVHEQYF.

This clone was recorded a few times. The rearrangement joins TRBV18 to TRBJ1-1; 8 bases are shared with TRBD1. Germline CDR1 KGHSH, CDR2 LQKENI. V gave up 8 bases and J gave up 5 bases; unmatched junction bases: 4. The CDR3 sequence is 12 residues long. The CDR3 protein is CASATGDTEAFF. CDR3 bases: TGTGCCAGCGCGACAGGGGATACTGAAGCTTTCTTT.

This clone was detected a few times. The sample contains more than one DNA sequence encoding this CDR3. The CDR3 DNA follows: TGTGCCTGGACTAGCGGGGCTTACAATGAGCAGTTCTTC. It codes for CAWTSGAYNEQFF. The chain combines TRBV30 with TRBJ2-1; TRBD2 matches at 9 bases. CDR1 is GTSNPN and CDR2 is SVGIG in the germline V gene (reference sequence). The CDR3 is 13 amino acids. V shed 4 bases, J shed 4 bases, and the junction held 2 bases outside the gene matches.

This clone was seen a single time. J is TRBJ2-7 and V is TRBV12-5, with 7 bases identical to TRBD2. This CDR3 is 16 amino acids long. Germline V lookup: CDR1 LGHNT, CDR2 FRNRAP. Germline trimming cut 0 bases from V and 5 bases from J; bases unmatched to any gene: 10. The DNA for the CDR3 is TGTGCTAGTGGTTTGGTACTGGCGGGAGAGGCCCACGAGCAGTACTTC. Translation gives CASGLVLAGEAHEQYF. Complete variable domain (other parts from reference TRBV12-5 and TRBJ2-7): DARVTQTPRHKVTEMGQEVTMRCQPILGHNTVFWYRQTMMQGLELLAYFRNRAPLDDSGMPKDRFSAEMPDATLATLKIQPSEPRDSAVYFCASGLVLAGEAHEQYFGPGTRLTVT.

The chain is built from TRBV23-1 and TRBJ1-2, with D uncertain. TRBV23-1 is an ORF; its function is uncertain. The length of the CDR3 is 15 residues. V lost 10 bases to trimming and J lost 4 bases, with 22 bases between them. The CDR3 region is CATPARMEGGYGYTF. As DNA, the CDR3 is TGCGCCACCCCAGCTAGGATGGAGGGTGGCTATGGCTACACCTTC.

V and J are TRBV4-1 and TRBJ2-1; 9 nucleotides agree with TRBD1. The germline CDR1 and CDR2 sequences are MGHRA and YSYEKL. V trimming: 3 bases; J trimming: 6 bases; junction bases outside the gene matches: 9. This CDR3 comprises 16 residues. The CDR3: CASSHPPGQGFNEQFF. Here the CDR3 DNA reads TGCGCCAGCAGCCATCCCCCGGGACAGGGCTTCAATGAGCAGTTCTTC.

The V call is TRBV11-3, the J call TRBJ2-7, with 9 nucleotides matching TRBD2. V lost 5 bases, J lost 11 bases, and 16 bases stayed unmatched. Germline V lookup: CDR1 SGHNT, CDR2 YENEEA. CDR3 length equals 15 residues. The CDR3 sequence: CASSPGLADTAGEYF. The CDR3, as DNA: TGTGCCAGCAGCCCGGGACTAGCCGATACCGCGGGGGAGTACTTC.

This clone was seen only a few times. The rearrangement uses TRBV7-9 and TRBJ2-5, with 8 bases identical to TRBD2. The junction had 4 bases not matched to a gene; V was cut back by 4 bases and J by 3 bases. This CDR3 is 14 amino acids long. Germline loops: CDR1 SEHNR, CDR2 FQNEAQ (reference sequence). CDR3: CASSSGTSKETQYF. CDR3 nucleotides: TGTGCCAGCAGCTCCGGGACTAGTAAAGAGACCCAGTACTTC.

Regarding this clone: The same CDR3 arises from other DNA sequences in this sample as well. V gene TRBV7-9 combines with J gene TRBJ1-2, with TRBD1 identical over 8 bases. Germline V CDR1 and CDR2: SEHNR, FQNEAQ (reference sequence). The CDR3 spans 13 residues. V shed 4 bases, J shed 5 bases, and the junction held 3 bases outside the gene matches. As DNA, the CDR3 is TGTGCCAGCAGCTCCACAGGGGGGTATGGCTACACCTTC. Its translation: CASSSTGGYGYTF.

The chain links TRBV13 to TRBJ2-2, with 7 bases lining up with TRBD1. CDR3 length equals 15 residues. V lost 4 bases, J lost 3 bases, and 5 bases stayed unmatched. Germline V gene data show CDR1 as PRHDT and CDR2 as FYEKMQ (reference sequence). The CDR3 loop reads CASSSGTAYTGELFF. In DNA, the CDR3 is TGTGCCAGCAGCTCGGGGACAGCCTACACCGGGGAGCTGTTTTTT.

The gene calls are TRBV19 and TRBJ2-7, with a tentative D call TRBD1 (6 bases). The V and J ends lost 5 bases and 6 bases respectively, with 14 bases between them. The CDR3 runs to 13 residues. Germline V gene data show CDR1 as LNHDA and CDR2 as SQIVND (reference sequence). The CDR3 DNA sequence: TGTGCCAGTAGTGGAGAACAGGGATCCGAGCAGTACTTC. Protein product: CASSGEQGSEQYF.

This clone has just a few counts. CDR3 coding DNA: TGTGCCAGCAGCTCAGGAAGCGGAGGCACAGATACGCAGTATTTT. It specifies CASSSGSGGTDTQYF. The rearrangement joins TRBV5-6 to TRBJ2-3, with a tentative D call TRBD2 (5 bases). CDR3 length: 15 residues. Germline lookup yields CDR1 SGHDT and CDR2 YYEEEE. V was shortened by 3 bases and J by 1 base, with 12 bases between the two germline ends.

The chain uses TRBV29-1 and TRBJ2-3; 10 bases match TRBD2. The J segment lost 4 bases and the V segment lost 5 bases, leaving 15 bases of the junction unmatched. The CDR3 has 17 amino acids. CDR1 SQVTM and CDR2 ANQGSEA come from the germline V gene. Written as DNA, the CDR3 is TGCAGCGTTCAAGGAGGGCTGTCCCTAGCGGGAGCAGATACGCAGTATTTT. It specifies CSVQGGLSLAGADTQYF.

The CDR3 sequence: CASSLRQGTQWEQFF. In nucleotides, the CDR3 is TGTGCCAGCAGCCTCCGACAGGGAACCCAGTGGGAGCAGTTCTTC. The V call is TRBV9, the J call TRBJ2-1, with 7 bases fitting TRBD1. The CDR3 totals 15 residues. Germline-derived CDR1 and CDR2 are SGDLS and YYNGEE. Unmatched junction bases numbered 14, after V lost 4 bases and J lost 10 bases.

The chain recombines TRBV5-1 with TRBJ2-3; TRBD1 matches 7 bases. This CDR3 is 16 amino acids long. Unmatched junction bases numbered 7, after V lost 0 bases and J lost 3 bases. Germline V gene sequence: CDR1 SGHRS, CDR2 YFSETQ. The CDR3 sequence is CASSLAAGGPTDTQYF. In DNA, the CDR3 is TGCGCCAGCAGCTTGGCAGCAGGGGGTCCGACAGATACGCAGTATTTT.

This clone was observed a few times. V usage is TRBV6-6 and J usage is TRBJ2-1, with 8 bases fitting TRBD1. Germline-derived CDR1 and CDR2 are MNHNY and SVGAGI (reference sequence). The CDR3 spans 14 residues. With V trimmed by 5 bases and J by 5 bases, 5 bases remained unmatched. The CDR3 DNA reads TGTGCCAGCAGTCCGACAGGGGTGAACAATGAGCAGTTCTTC. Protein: CASSPTGVNNEQFF.